This TCR beta chain was retrieved from a study of blood T cell repertoires in COVID-19. Turning to the study itself: There were acute and convalescent COVID-19 samples, and they came from the United States, Italy and Spain. Sample material is recorded as cDNA or gDNA derived from T cells, B-cell-depleted T cells, or PBMCs.

Looked up from germline, CDR1 is SGHRS and CDR2 is YFSETQ. The length of the CDR3 is 16 residues. V lost 3 bases and J lost 3; bases outside the gene matches: 4. Original processing methods: Nucleated cell counts were estimated from reference gene primer amplification. Clones were sequenced by immunoSEQ multiplex PCR, and TCRdb holds only the in-frame ones, with some missing. The V and J calls and clone size come from that table; D and trimming were worked out from the DNA. The sample contains some 99,000 clones, approximately 82% of which appear only once. The source is a woman aged 80 or over with active or convalescent COVID-19. Sequencing was carried out using peripheral blood. The V and J genes are TRBV5-1 and TRBJ2-5; 14 bases map to TRBD2. The CDR3 protein is CASSSGTSGSEETQYF. The DNA of the CDR3 is TGCGCCAGCAGCTCCGGGACTAGCGGGAGTGAAGAGACCCAGTACTTC.